Presented here are 29 T cell receptor beta chains from one specimen sequenced in a study of cytomegalovirus exposure and HLA in healthy donors. The PCR contained 60 Vbeta and 13 Jbeta primers. Only in-frame clones appear in the TCRdb table, and some are missing; sequencing was by immunoSEQ multiplex PCR. The sample contains 150,000 to 200,000 clones, roughly 80% of which appear only once. The sample taken for sequencing was PBMCs. The receptors originated from a man in his forties in good health and CMV-seronegative.

This chain joins TRBV7-2 and TRBJ2-7; D unclear. Germline CDR1 and CDR2: SGHTA and FQGNSA. The CDR3 consists of 12 residues. The ends were cut back, 5 bases at V and 2 bases at J, with 7 bases in the middle. The CDR3, as DNA: TGTGCCAGCAGCCAAGACACCTACGAGCAGTACTTC. It is translated as CASSQDTYEQYF. Drawing the rest from reference TRBV7-2 and TRBJ2-7, the complete variable domain is GAGVSQSPSNKVTEKGKDVELRCDPISGHTALYWYRQSLGQGLEFLIYFQGNSAPDKSGLPSDRFSAERTGGSVSTLTIQRTQQEDSAVYLCASSQDTYEQYFGPGTRLTVT.

This clone occurred once. The genes are TRBV6-4 and TRBJ2-1; 12 bases line up with TRBD2. CDR3 length equals 17 residues. The ends lost 1 base at V and 7 bases at J; junction bases unmatched: 8. Germline lookup yields CDR1 MRHNA and CDR2 SNTAGT. The DNA of the CDR3 is TGTGCCAGCAGTGACTTAAATCTAGCGGGGGGGATGAATGAGCAGTTCTTC. Its protein product is CASSDLNLAGGMNEQFF.

The gene calls are TRBV7-2 and TRBJ2-7; D perhaps matches TRBD1 (5 bases). Germline CDR1 SGHTA, CDR2 FQGNSA. The ends were cut back, 5 bases at V and 3 bases at J, with 11 bases in the middle. The CDR3 is 13 residues long. CDR3 bases: TGTGCCAGCAGCCCTGACAGTATCTACGAGCAGTACTTC. Translated, it gives CASSPDSIYEQYF.

V gene TRBV6-4 combines with J gene TRBJ2-3; D is possibly TRBD2 (7 bases). This CDR3 has 15 amino acids. Looked up from germline, CDR1 is MRHNA and CDR2 is SNTAGT. Trimming removed 2 bases at V and 3 bases at J, with 12 bases between. Here the CDR3 reads CASSDLGGGTDTQYF. DNA of the CDR3: TGTGCCAGCAGTGACCTAGGGGGGGGAACAGATACGCAGTATTTT.

This chain links TRBV13 with TRBJ2-5; 9 bases fit TRBD2. V dropped 5 bases and J dropped 5; count of bases not matched to a gene: 12. The CDR3 is made up of 16 amino acids. Germline V lookup: CDR1 PRHDT, CDR2 FYEKMQ (reference sequence). The CDR3 reads CASSPWGLADRETQYF. In DNA, the CDR3 is TGTGCCAGCAGCCCGTGGGGACTAGCAGATCGGGAGACCCAGTACTTC.

The chain employs TRBV25-1 and TRBJ2-2; D may be TRBD2 (6 bases). The germline V gene encodes CDR1 MGHDK and CDR2 SYGVNS. Trimming removed 0 bases at V and 6 bases at J, with 8 bases between. The CDR3 has 14 amino acids. CDR3 residues: CASSEYGEAGELFF. The DNA of the CDR3 is TGTGCCAGCAGTGAATATGGGGAGGCCGGGGAGCTGTTTTTT.

This clone was counted only a few times. Other DNA sequences in the same sample also yield this CDR3. The gene calls are TRBV5-1 and TRBJ2-1, with 8 bases fitting TRBD1. The CDR3 has 16 residues. Germline CDR1 SGHRS, CDR2 YFSETQ. V gave up 0 bases and J gave up 3 bases; unmatched junction bases: 5. For the CDR3, the DNA is TGCGCCAGCAGCTTGGGTGACAGGGGAAGCTACAATGAGCAGTTCTTC. Translating gives CASSLGDRGSYNEQFF.

J is TRBJ2-1 and V is TRBV7-2; 7 nucleotides line up with TRBD2. V lost 1 base to trimming and J lost 5 bases; unmatched junction nucleotides: 8. CDR3 length: 16 residues. Germline V gene lookup returns CDR1 SGHTA and CDR2 FQGNSA. Here the CDR3 reads CASSLEAPAGDNEQFF. In nucleotides, the CDR3 is TGTGCCAGCAGCTTAGAGGCTCCTGCGGGGGACAATGAGCAGTTCTTC. Supplemented by reference TRBV7-2 and TRBJ2-1, the full variable domain reads GAGVSQSPSNKVTEKGKDVELRCDPISGHTALYWYRQSLGQGLEFLIYFQGNSAPDKSGLPSDRFSAERTGGSVSTLTIQRTQQEDSAVYLCASSLEAPAGDNEQFFGPGTRLTVL.

This clone has a handful of counts. The chain joins TRBV19 to TRBJ2-3, with 12 bases fitting TRBD2. This CDR3 has 16 amino acids. V shed 2 bases, J shed 2 bases, and the junction held 2 bases outside the gene matches. Germline V gene lookup returns CDR1 LNHDA and CDR2 SQIVND (reference sequence). The CDR3 DNA reads TGTGCCAGTAGTATACGACTAGCGGGGGCCACAGATACGCAGTATTTT. This translates into CASSIRLAGATDTQYF.

The chain joins TRBV10-3 to TRBJ2-1, with 7 bases fitting TRBD2. The germline V gene encodes CDR1 ENHRY and CDR2 SYGVKD. This CDR3 has 17 residues. V lost 0 bases and J lost 3; bases outside the gene matches: 8. The CDR3 loop reads CAISESASGTSYNEQFF. In nucleotides, the CDR3 is TGTGCCATCAGTGAGTCTGCGAGCGGGACGAGCTACAATGAGCAGTTCTTC.

This clone was observed a few times. J is TRBJ2-2 and V is TRBV7-9; D is possibly TRBD1 (5 bases). The CDR3 totals 14 residues. CDR1 and CDR2 (germline): SEHNR, FQNEAQ (reference sequence). Trimming shortened V by 3 bases and J by 4 bases, and 9 bases separated the two germline ends. CDR3 DNA sequence: TGTGCCAGCAGCTTCATTGACAGCACCGGGGAGCTGTTTTTT. Translation gives CASSFIDSTGELFF.

This clone has only a few counts. V and J are TRBV5-1 and TRBJ1-1; TRBD1 matches at 10 bases. Per the germline V gene, CDR1 is SGHRS and CDR2 is YFSETQ. V lost 0 bases, J lost 5 bases, and 13 bases stayed unmatched. CDR3 size: 18 residues. The CDR3 sequence: CASSLAGRQGARRTEAFF. The CDR3 nucleotides are TGCGCCAGCAGCTTGGCCGGGAGACAGGGGGCGCGTAGGACTGAAGCTTTCTTT.

J is TRBJ1-4 and V is TRBV10-3; no clear D. This CDR3 contains 17 residues. Between the trimmed V and J ends, which lost 9 bases and 3 bases, there was a span of 23 bases. CDR1 ENHRY and CDR2 SYGVKD come from the germline V gene. The CDR3 sequence is CAISSEEHPGPNEKLFF. The DNA for the CDR3 is TGTGCCATTTCTAGCGAAGAGCACCCCGGGCCTAATGAAAAACTGTTTTTT.

The V call is TRBV5-8, the J call TRBJ2-2; D is possibly TRBD1 (6 bases). Germline values: CDR1 SGHTS, CDR2 YDEGEE. The CDR3 runs 17 residues. V gave up 3 bases and J gave up 0 bases, with 15 bases separating them. CDR3 amino acids: CASSSRQAHANTGELFF. CDR3 sequence (DNA): TGTGCCAGCAGCTCCAGACAGGCACACGCGAACACCGGGGAGCTGTTTTTT.

This chain joins TRBV18 and TRBJ2-3; D is perhaps TRBD1 (6 bases). Trimming cost V 6 bases and J 6 bases, with 25 bases left between them. Germline lookup yields CDR1 KGHSH and CDR2 LQKENI. The CDR3 runs 17 residues. The CDR3: CASSHGTPRGREDTQYF. The CDR3 region has the DNA TGTGCCAGCTCTCACGGGACACCTAGGGGAAGGGAGGATACGCAGTATTTT.

J is TRBJ2-5 and V is TRBV6-5, with a weak D call TRBD1 (5 bases). This CDR3 has 14 residues. Germline assignment: CDR1 MNHEY and CDR2 SVGAGI. V was trimmed by 4 bases and J by 3 bases, leaving 12 bases between them. The CDR3 reads CASSFPGREETQYF. DNA of the CDR3: TGTGCCAGCAGTTTTCCCGGCAGGGAAGAGACCCAGTACTTC.

V is TRBV11-2 and J is TRBJ1-5; 10 nucleotides line up with TRBD1. The CDR3 is 14 residues long. V was clipped by 5 bases and J by 7 bases; unmatched bases: 5. Germline assignment: CDR1 SGHAT and CDR2 FQNNGV. CDR3 region: CASSPGQGRQPQHF. The DNA for the CDR3 is TGTGCCAGCAGCCCGGGACAGGGGCGACAGCCCCAGCATTTT.

V gene TRBV19 combines with J gene TRBJ2-2, with 8 bases fitting TRBD1. Germline V CDR1 and CDR2: LNHDA, SQIVND (reference sequence). The CDR3 contains 17 residues. V was pared by 1 base and J by 4 bases, with 8 bases of the junction left unmatched. As DNA, the CDR3 is TGTGCCAGTAGTATAGCGTCAGGGGGCCGGGTCACCGGGGAGCTGTTTTTT. Translation: CASSIASGGRVTGELFF.

The sample holds one count of this clone. The genes are TRBV19 and TRBJ1-1; weak D call: TRBD1 (6 bases). V was shortened by 4 bases and J by 6 bases, with 12 bases between the two germline ends. Germline-derived CDR1 and CDR2 are LNHDA and SQIVND (reference sequence). The CDR3 consists of 13 residues. CDR3 region: CASSTRGGAEAFF. As DNA, the CDR3 is TGTGCCAGTAGTACACGGGGGGGCGCTGAAGCTTTCTTT.

The chain combines TRBV14 with TRBJ2-2; 11 bases align to TRBD2. Losses at the gene ends were 3 bases for V and 5 bases for J; bases not matched to a gene: 17. Germline V gene data show CDR1 as SGHDN and CDR2 as FVKESK. This CDR3 is 20 amino acids long. The CDR3 DNA reads as TGTGCCAGCAGCCAGCTCTTCCGTAGCGGGGGGGCCCGCGGTACCGGGGAGCTGTTTTTT. It yields the protein CASSQLFRSGGARGTGELFF.

V usage is TRBV6-5 and J usage is TRBJ1-1; TRBD1 might be the D (6 bases). Trimming took off 0 bases at V and 1 base at J, with 12 bases between the two ends. The CDR3 length is 16 residues. From germline, CDR1 is MNHEY and CDR2 SVGAGI. The CDR3 DNA is TGTGCCAGCAGTTACTCCGAGTGGGGACAGAACACTGAAGCTTTCTTT. Protein sequence: CASSYSEWGQNTEAFF.

V is TRBV6-5 and J is TRBJ2-3; D is possibly TRBD2 (6 bases). The CDR3 consists of 16 residues. Trimming took 2 bases from V and 3 from J, leaving 15 bases between them. Germline V gene data show CDR1 as MNHEY and CDR2 as SVGAGI. In DNA, the CDR3 is TGTGCCAGCAGTTACCGCCTTTTTGGGGGGACAGATACGCAGTATTTT. It specifies CASSYRLFGGTDTQYF.

V is TRBV18 and J is TRBJ1-2; D call uncertain. V dropped 0 bases and J dropped 8 bases, with 16 bases sitting between them. CDR3 length: 15 residues. Per germline, CDR1 KGHSH and CDR2 LQKENI. CDR3 in DNA: TGTGCCAGCTCACCACCAGGTAGCCCTATTCAGGGCTACACCTTC. Its protein is CASSPPGSPIQGYTF.

This chain uses TRBV30 with TRBJ1-4; weak D call: TRBD1 (5 bases). Deletions cut 8 bases from V and 8 bases from J, with 27 bases between. CDR1 is GTSNPN and CDR2 is SVGIG in the germline V gene (reference sequence). This CDR3 is 16 amino acids long. CDR3 DNA sequence: TGTGCCCGGTCACCTGGACATCTGGGGTGGGGCGAAAAACTGTTTTTT. It codes for CARSPGHLGWGEKLFF. Complete variable domain (other parts from reference TRBV30 and TRBJ1-4): SQTIHQWPATLVQPVGSPLSLECTVEGTSNPNLYWYRQAAGRGLQLLFYSVGIGQISSEVPQNLSASRPQDRQFILSSKKLLLSDSGFYLCARSPGHLGWGEKLFFGSGTQLSVL.

In its sample, this clone was seen a few times. This sequence joins TRBV7-3 and TRBJ1-1, with 10 bases fitting TRBD1. This CDR3 has 13 residues. With V trimmed by 6 bases and J by 4 bases, 2 bases remained unmatched. Germline V gene lookup returns CDR1 SGHTA and CDR2 FQGTGA. The CDR3 is CASRGQGSTEAFF. The CDR3 DNA reads as TGTGCCAGCAGGGGACAGGGGAGCACTGAAGCTTTCTTT.

The table lists this clone with a few counts. The rearrangement joins TRBV11-2 to TRBJ2-7, with D tentatively TRBD1 (5 bases). The CDR3 covers 12 residues. Deletions cut 5 bases from V and 4 bases from J, with 9 bases between. Per the germline V gene, CDR1 is SGHAT and CDR2 is FQNNGV. The CDR3 sequence is CASSVQGYEQYF. The CDR3 bases are TGTGCCAGCAGCGTGCAGGGATACGAGCAGTACTTC.

The chain carries TRBV5-6 and TRBJ1-2; D is possibly TRBD1 (5 bases). Per the germline V gene, CDR1 is SGHDT and CDR2 is YYEEEE. V lost 1 base and J lost 5, with 15 bases in between. The length of the CDR3 is 15 residues. Here the CDR3 DNA reads TGTGCCAGCAGCTTGAACAGGCCCATCCCATATGGCTACACCTTC. Protein product: CASSLNRPIPYGYTF.

This chain links TRBV11-2 with TRBJ2-3, with 13 bases lining up with TRBD2. CDR3 length: 19 residues. Trimming removed 3 bases from V and 6 bases from J; junction bases left unmatched: 15. Germline V CDR1 and CDR2: SGHAT, FQNNGV. The CDR3 sequence: CASSLGLAGFGAAVDTQYF. The CDR3 DNA reads as TGTGCCAGCAGCTTGGGACTAGCGGGGTTTGGCGCTGCTGTGGATACGCAGTATTTT.

This clone was detected once. The chain uses TRBV10-2 and TRBJ1-2; D is ambiguous. Germline lookup yields CDR1 WSHSY and CDR2 SAAADI. This CDR3 contains 17 residues. Trimming cost V 4 bases and J 3 bases, with 21 bases left between them. For the CDR3, the DNA is TGCGCCAGCAGTGTAAGGGCAGAGGGCGATTCGGACTATGGCTACACCTTC. This encodes CASSVRAEGDSDYGYTF.